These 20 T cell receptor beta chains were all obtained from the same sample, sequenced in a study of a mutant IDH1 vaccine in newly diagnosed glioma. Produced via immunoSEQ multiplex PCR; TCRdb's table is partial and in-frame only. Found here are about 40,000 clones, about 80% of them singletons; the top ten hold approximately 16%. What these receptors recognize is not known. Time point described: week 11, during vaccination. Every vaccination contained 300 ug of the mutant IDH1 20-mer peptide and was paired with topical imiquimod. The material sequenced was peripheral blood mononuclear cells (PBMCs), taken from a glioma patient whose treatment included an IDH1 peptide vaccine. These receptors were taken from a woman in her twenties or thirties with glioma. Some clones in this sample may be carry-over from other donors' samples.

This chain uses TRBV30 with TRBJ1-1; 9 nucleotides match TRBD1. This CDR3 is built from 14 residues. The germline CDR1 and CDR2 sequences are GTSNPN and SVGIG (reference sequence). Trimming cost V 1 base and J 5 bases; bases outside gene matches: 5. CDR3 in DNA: TGTGCCTGGAGTGCATACAGGGGGCGGACTGAAGCTTTCTTT. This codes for CAWSAYRGRTEAFF. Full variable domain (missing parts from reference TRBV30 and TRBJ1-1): SQTIHQWPATLVQPVGSPLSLECTVEGTSNPNLYWYRQAAGRGLQLLFYSVGIGQISSEVPQNLSASRPQDRQFILSSKKLLLSDSGFYLCAWSAYRGRTEAFFGQGTRLTVV.

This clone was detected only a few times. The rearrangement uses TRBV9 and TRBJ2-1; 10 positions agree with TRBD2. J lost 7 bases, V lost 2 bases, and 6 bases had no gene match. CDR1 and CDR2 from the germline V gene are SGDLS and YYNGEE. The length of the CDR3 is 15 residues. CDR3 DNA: TGTGCCAGCAGCGTTGGAATAGCGGGAGGAAATGAGCAGTTCTTC. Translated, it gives CASSVGIAGGNEQFF.

CDR3 loop: CASSLFADQGGSYGYTF. The CDR3 nucleotides are TGTGCCAGCAGTTTATTCGCCGACCAGGGGGGTAGCTATGGCTACACCTTC. The rearrangement links TRBV27 to TRBJ1-2, with TRBD1 matching 7 bases. CDR1 is MNHEY and CDR2 is SMNVEV in the germline V gene (reference sequence). The CDR3 runs to 17 residues. V was clipped by 1 base and J by 4 bases; unmatched bases: 12.

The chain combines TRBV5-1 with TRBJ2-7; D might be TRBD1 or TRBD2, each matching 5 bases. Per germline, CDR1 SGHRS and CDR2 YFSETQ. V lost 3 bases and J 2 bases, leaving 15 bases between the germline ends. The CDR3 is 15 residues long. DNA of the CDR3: TGCGCCAGCAGCTGGGGACGGACCTTTACCTACGAGCAGTACTTC. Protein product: CASSWGRTFTYEQYF.

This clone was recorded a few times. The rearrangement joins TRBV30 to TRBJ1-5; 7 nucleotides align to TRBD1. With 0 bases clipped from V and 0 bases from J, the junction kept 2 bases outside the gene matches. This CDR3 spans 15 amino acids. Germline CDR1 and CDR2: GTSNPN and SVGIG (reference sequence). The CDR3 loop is CAWSVGGYSNQPQHF. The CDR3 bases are TGTGCCTGGAGTGTAGGGGGCTATAGCAATCAGCCCCAGCATTTT.

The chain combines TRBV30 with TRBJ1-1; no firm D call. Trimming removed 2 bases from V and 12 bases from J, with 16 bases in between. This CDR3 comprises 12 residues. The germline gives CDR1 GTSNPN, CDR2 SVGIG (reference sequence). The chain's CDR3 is CAWSPPDLETFF. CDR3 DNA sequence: TGTGCCTGGAGTCCTCCCGACCTCGAGACTTTCTTT.

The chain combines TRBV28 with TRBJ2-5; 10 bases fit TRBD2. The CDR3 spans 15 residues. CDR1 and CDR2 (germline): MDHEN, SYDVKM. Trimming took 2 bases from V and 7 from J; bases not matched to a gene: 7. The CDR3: CASSLPLLAGLTQYF. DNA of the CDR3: TGTGCCAGCAGTTTACCCCTACTAGCGGGATTGACCCAGTACTTC.

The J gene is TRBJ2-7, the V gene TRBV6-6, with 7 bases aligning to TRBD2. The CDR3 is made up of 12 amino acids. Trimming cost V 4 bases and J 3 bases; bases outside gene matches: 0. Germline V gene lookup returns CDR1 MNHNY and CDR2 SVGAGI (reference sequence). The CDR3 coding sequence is TGTGCCAGCAGTTCTAGCGGCTACGAGCAGTACTTC. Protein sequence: CASSSSGYEQYF.

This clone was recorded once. CDR3 DNA: TGTGCCACCCTGGACAGGAGAAACTATGGCTACACCTTC. Its protein product is CATLDRRNYGYTF. V and J are TRBV6-5 and TRBJ1-2, with 7 bases lining up with TRBD1. CDR1 is MNHEY and CDR2 is SVGAGI in the germline V gene. The CDR3 has 13 residues. V shed 10 bases and J 2 bases; nucleotides not matched to a gene: 7.

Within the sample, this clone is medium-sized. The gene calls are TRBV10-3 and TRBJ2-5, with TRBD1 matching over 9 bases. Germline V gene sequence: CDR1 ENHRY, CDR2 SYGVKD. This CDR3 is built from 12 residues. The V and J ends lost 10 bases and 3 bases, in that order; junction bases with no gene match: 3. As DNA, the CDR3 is TGTGCCACTTGGACAGGGGAAGAGACCCAGTACTTC. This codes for CATWTGEETQYF.

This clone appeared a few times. The CDR3 nucleotides are TGTGCCAGCTCACCTAAGGGAGGTACGCAGTATTTT. Translating it yields CASSPKGGTQYF. This chain joins TRBV18 and TRBJ2-3; the D gene is possibly TRBD2 (6 bases). V lost 3 bases to trimming and J lost 8 bases, with 9 bases between them. This CDR3 comprises 12 residues. Germline CDR1 is KGHSH and CDR2 is LQKENI.

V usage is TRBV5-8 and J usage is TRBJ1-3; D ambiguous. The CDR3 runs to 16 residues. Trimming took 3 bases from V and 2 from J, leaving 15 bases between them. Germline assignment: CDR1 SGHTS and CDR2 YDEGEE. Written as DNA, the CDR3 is TGTGCCAGCAGCTCCGCAGGCGGGAACCCTGGAAACACCATATATTTT. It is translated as CASSSAGGNPGNTIYF.

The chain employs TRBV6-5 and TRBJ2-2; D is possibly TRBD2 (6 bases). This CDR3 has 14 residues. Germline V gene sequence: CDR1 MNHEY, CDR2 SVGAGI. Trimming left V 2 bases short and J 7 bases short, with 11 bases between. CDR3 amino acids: CASSYGGSIGELFF. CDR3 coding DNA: TGTGCCAGCAGTTACGGAGGGAGTATCGGGGAGCTGTTTTTT.

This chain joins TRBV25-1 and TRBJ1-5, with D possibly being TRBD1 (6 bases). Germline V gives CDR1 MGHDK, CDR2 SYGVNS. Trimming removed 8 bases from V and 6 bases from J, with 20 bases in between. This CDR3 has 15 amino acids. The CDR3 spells CASGRGQFSPQPQHF. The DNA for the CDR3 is TGTGCCAGCGGCCGAGGACAGTTTAGCCCTCAGCCCCAGCATTTT.

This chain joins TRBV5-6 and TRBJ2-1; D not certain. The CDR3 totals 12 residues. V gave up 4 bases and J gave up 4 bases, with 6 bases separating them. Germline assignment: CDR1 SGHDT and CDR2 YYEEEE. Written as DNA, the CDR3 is TGTGCCAGCAGCCCATTATACAATGAGCAGTTCTTC. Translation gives CASSPLYNEQFF. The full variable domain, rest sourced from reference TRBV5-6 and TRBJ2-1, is DAGVTQSPTHLIKTRGQQVTLRCSPKSGHDTVSWYQQALGQGPQFIFQYYEEEERQRGNFPDRFSGHQFPNYSSELNVNALLLGDSALYLCASSPLYNEQFFGPGTRLTVL.

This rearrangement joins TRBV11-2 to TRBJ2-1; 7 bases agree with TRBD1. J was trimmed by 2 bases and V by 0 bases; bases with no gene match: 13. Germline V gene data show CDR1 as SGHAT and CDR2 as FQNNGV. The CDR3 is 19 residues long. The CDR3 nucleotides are TGTGCCAGCAGCTTAGATCTATACCGAGACAGGGCAGCCTACAATGAGCAGTTCTTC. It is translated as CASSLDLYRDRAAYNEQFF.

CDR3: CASSFAGDEQFF. DNA of the CDR3: TGTGCCAGCAGTTTTGCAGGGGATGAGCAGTTCTTC. The chain carries TRBV27 and TRBJ2-1, with a weak D call TRBD1 (6 bases). The CDR3 sequence is 12 residues long. The V end lost 3 bases, the J end lost 8 bases, and 8 bases lay between the germline ends. The germline V gene encodes CDR1 MNHEY and CDR2 SMNVEV (reference sequence).

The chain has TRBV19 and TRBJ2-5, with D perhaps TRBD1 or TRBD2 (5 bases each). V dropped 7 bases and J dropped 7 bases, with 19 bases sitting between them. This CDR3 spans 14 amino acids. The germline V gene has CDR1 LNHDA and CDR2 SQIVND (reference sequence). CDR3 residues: CASTQTGPSPTQYF. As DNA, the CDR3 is TGTGCCAGTACCCAGACGGGACCCTCGCCGACCCAGTACTTC.

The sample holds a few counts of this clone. The CDR3 region is CASSLGGDPTDTQYF. Here the CDR3 DNA reads TGTGCCAGCAGCTTGGGAGGGGACCCCACAGATACGCAGTATTTT. V usage is TRBV5-6 and J usage is TRBJ2-3; TRBD1 or TRBD2 may be the D gene (5 bases each). CDR1 and CDR2 from the germline V gene are SGHDT and YYEEEE. The germline V and J ends were trimmed by 0 bases and 2 bases, with 10 bases remaining between them. The CDR3 is 15 amino acids.

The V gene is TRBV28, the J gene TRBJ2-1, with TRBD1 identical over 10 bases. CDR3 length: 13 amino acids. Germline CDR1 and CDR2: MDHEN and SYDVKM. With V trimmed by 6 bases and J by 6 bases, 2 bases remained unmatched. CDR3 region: CASRGQGTNEQFF. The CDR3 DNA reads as TGTGCCAGCAGGGGACAGGGGACCAATGAGCAGTTCTTC.